This T cell receptor beta chain was identified during a study of blood T cell repertoires in COVID-19. Overall study: Material from acute and convalescent COVID-19 was sourced from the United States, Italy and Spain. PBMCs, B-cell-depleted T cells, or T cells were the source of the cDNA or gDNA that made up the material.

Per germline, CDR1 SNHLY and CDR2 FYNNEI. The V end lost 2 bases, the J end lost 0 bases, and 12 bases lay between the germline ends. The CDR3 totals 16 residues. As originally analysed: It was from reference gene primer amplification that nucleated cell counts were estimated. Measured with immunoSEQ multiplex PCR; TCRdb has only the in-frame clones, and not every one. Clonal size and the V and J genes are those of that table, whereas D and trimming came from the DNA. The sample shows under 150,000 clones, approximately 82% of them seen only once. The clonotype comes from a man between 70 and 80 years old with active or convalescent COVID-19. The chain links TRBV2 to TRBJ2-3, with a tentative D call TRBD1 (5 bases). Sequenced material: peripheral blood. Here the CDR3 DNA reads TGTGCCAGCAGTGAATGGGGCGGCCCGAGCACAGATACGCAGTATTTT. Translating it yields CASSEWGGPSTDTQYF.